The 31 T cell receptor beta chains below all came from one sample that was sequenced in a study of identical twins. One entry per CDR3 protein, called by TCRdb with MiXCR from the 5' RACE reads. The data show around 250,000 distinct CDR3 sequences, with under 8.5% seen just once and 13% to 15% held by the top ten. The data also belong to a second study, concerning T cells expressing NK-cell markers.

The source material was CD8+ T cells sorted from blood. The receptors were sampled from a woman between 18 and 29 years old in good health.

The table lists this clonotype with a few counts. This chain uses TRBV20-1 with TRBJ2-7; the match to TRBD2 covers 8 bases. CDR1 and CDR2 from the germline V gene are DFQATT and SNEGSKA (reference sequence). The CDR3 has 17 amino acids. V lost 6 bases to trimming and J lost 3 bases; unmatched junction nucleotides: 19. In DNA form, the CDR3 reads TGCAGTGCCCAGAGAGCGGGAGTAGGACAAGGCTACTACGAGCAGTACTTC. Its translation: CSAQRAGVGQGYYEQYF.

This clonotype has more than one count but fewer than ten. J is TRBJ1-1 and V is TRBV12-3 or TRBV12-4; 8 bases fit TRBD1. This CDR3 has 12 amino acids. The J segment lost 10 bases and the V segment lost 7 bases, leaving 8 bases of the junction unmatched. The CDR3 is CASNSGQERAFF. CDR3 DNA: TGTGCCAGCAACTCGGGACAGGAACGAGCTTTCTTT.

This clonotype was picked up many times. The chain links TRBV12-3 or TRBV12-4 to TRBJ2-7; D unresolved. The V and J ends lost 3 bases and 5 bases respectively, with 8 bases between them. The CDR3 runs to 12 residues. CDR3 sequence reads: CASSLSSHEQYF. The CDR3 coding sequence is TGTGCCAGCAGTTTGAGTTCCCACGAGCAGTACTTC.

CDR3 amino acids: CASWRWHEQFF. The CDR3 DNA sequence: TGCGCCAGCTGGCGGTGGCATGAGCAGTTCTTC. The rearrangement joins TRBV10-1 to TRBJ2-1; D is unresolved. The CDR3 loop spans 11 amino acids. Trimming shortened V by 8 bases and J by 8 bases, and 10 bases separated the two germline ends. Germline CDR1 and CDR2: WNHNN and SYGVQD (reference sequence).

This clonotype turned up a few times. The J gene is TRBJ2-7, the V gene TRBV12-3 or TRBV12-4, with 7 bases that match TRBD2. With V trimmed by 2 bases and J by 2 bases, 3 bases remained unmatched. The CDR3 extends over 14 amino acids. The CDR3 nucleotides read TGTGCCAGCAGTTTAACCGGGGGGACCTACGAGCAGTACTTC. Its translation is CASSLTGGTYEQYF.

This clonotype was detected a few times. The V and J genes are TRBV7-9 and TRBJ1-1; D not resolved. Germline lookup yields CDR1 SEHNR and CDR2 FQNEAQ (reference sequence). CDR3 length: 13 residues. V was pared by 5 bases and J by 4 bases, with 11 bases between. CDR3 sequence (DNA): TGTGCCAGCAGCCAGATCCTTATCACTGAAGCTTTCTTT. It yields the protein CASSQILITEAFF.

V is TRBV7-2 and J is TRBJ2-7; either TRBD1 or TRBD2 may supply D (5 bases each). CDR1 is SGHTA and CDR2 is FQGNSA in the germline V gene. The CDR3 totals 15 residues. Trimming took off 6 bases at V and 3 bases at J, with 18 bases between the two ends. CDR3 in DNA: TGTGCCAGCAGATTCCGGGACGGCGACTTCTACGAGCAGTACTTC. Translation: CASRFRDGDFYEQYF.

This clonotype was counted between two and nine times. The chain has TRBV27 and TRBJ2-1; perhaps TRBD1 as D (5 bases). The CDR3 contains 17 residues. Germline V gene data show CDR1 as MNHEY and CDR2 as SMNVEV (reference sequence). V lost 2 bases, J lost 0 bases, and 14 bases lay in between. The CDR3 DNA reads as TGTGCCAGCAGTTTAGGGGCCGTGCCTAACTCCTACAATGAGCAGTTCTTC. Translated, it gives CASSLGAVPNSYNEQFF.

The table lists this clonotype with many counts. V usage is TRBV3-1 and J usage is TRBJ2-3; D not certain. Germline V gene lookup returns CDR1 LGHDT and CDR2 YNNKEL (reference sequence). Trimming removed 3 bases from V and 6 bases from J, with 10 bases in between. This CDR3 region has 13 residues. Here the CDR3 reads CASSQLPRDTQYF. The CDR3 region has the DNA TGTGCCAGCAGCCAGCTCCCCCGCGATACGCAGTATTTT.

This clonotype appeared many times. This chain connects TRBV12-3 or TRBV12-4 to TRBJ1-2; D is undetermined. V was clipped by 1 base and J by 7 bases, with 16 bases between them. The CDR3 extends over 15 amino acids. The CDR3 protein is CASSLESGPVRGYTF. As DNA, the CDR3 is TGTGCCAGCAGTTTAGAGTCCGGACCCGTCCGTGGCTACACCTTC.

The table lists this clonotype with a few counts. Here the CDR3 DNA reads TGTGCCAGCAGCTTAGGGGCAGGGAGGCAGCCCCAGCATTTT. It yields the protein CASSLGAGRQPQHF. The J gene is TRBJ1-5, the V gene TRBV13; tentatively, D is TRBD1 (5 bases). The ends were cut back, 0 bases at V and 7 bases at J, with 10 bases in the middle. Per the germline V gene, CDR1 is PRHDT and CDR2 is FYEKMQ (reference sequence). The CDR3 loop spans 14 amino acids. The variable domain in full, with the rest retrieved from reference TRBV13 and TRBJ1-5, is AAGVIQSPRHLIKEKRETATLKCYPIPRHDTVYWYQQGPGQDPQFLISFYEKMQSDKGSIPDRFSAQQFSDYHSELNMSSLELGDSALYFCASSLGAGRQPQHFGDGTRLSIL.

This chain uses TRBV6-1 with TRBJ1-6, with 10 bases matching TRBD1. The CDR3 has 15 amino acids. V dropped 3 bases and J dropped 10; count of bases not matched to a gene: 6. The germline V gene encodes CDR1 MNHNS and CDR2 SASEGT. The CDR3, as DNA: TGTGCCAGCAGTGATAGGACAGGGGGTAGGTCACCCCTCCACTTT. It is translated as CASSDRTGGRSPLHF.

This clonotype has ten or more counts. CDR3 region: CASSQVGGAQFF. The CDR3 DNA reads TGTGCCAGCAGCCAAGTCGGGGGTGCGCAGTTCTTC. The chain joins TRBV14 to TRBJ2-1, with a possible D match to TRBD2 (6 bases). V was cut by 1 base and J by 12 bases, with 10 bases left in between. Germline values: CDR1 SGHDN, CDR2 FVKESK. This CDR3 is 12 amino acids long.

The chain joins TRBV6-5 to TRBJ1-4; D call uncertain. This CDR3 comprises 16 residues. The germline gives CDR1 MNHEY, CDR2 SVGAGI. Trimming removed 0 bases at V and 0 bases at J, with 8 bases between. The CDR3 coding sequence is TGTGCCAGCAGTTACTCGATAGCTGCAACTAATGAAAAACTGTTTTTT. As protein: CASSYSIAATNEKLFF.

This clonotype has more than one count but fewer than ten. CDR3 DNA: TGTGCCAGCAGCCAAGAAGGGAGCCGGGGAGCCGATACGCAGTATTTT. Translation gives CASSQEGSRGADTQYF. The V and J genes are TRBV3-1 and TRBJ2-3; a weak D match, TRBD2 (5 bases). Germline V gives CDR1 LGHDT, CDR2 YNNKEL (reference sequence). The CDR3 length is 16 residues. V lost 0 bases, J lost 6 bases, and 16 bases lay in between.

This clonotype was seen a handful of times. The chain couples TRBV4-1 to TRBJ2-4; D remains ambiguous. The CDR3 extends over 15 amino acids. The V gene's germline CDR1 is MGHRA and CDR2 YSYEKL. The V gene lost 1 base and the J gene lost 1 base, with 8 bases spanning the gap. DNA of the CDR3: TGCGCCAGCAGCCAAGTGCCTCCGGCCAAAAACATTCAGTACTTC. It specifies CASSQVPPAKNIQYF.

This clonotype occurred many times. The rearrangement uses TRBV5-5 and TRBJ2-1; D is perhaps TRBD1 or TRBD2 (5 bases each). The germline V gene has CDR1 SGHKS and CDR2 YYEKEE (reference sequence). The CDR3 is made up of 16 amino acids. V gave up 4 bases and J gave up 7 bases, with 21 bases separating them. The CDR3 region is CASSLDGATSHNEQFF. The CDR3 DNA sequence: TGTGCCAGCAGCCTCGACGGGGCCACAAGTCATAATGAGCAGTTCTTC.

This clonotype appeared many times. The chain is built from TRBV27 and TRBJ2-1; 8 bases are a match to TRBD1. CDR3 length: 17 residues. The V and J ends lost 5 bases and 3 bases, in that order; junction bases with no gene match: 12. CDR1 is MNHEY, CDR2 SMNVEV, per germline (reference sequence). The CDR3 region has the DNA TGTGCCAGCAGTACTCACTGGACAGGGACTGGCTACAATGAGCAGTTCTTC. This encodes CASSTHWTGTGYNEQFF.

This clonotype was seen more than once but under ten times. This chain connects TRBV15 to TRBJ2-7, with 7 bases lining up with TRBD1. Per the germline V gene, CDR1 is LNHNV and CDR2 is YYDKDF (reference sequence). This CDR3 contains 15 residues. V lost 0 bases to trimming and J lost 2 bases; unmatched junction nucleotides: 4. The CDR3 spells CATSREGTAPYEQYF. CDR3 nucleotide sequence: TGTGCCACCAGCAGAGAAGGGACAGCACCCTACGAGCAGTACTTC. Filled out from reference TRBV15 and TRBJ2-7, the complete variable domain reads DAMVIQNPRYQVTQFGKPVTLSCSQTLNHNVMYWYQQKSSQAPKLLFHYYDKDFNNEADTPDNFQSRRPNTSFCFLDIRSPGLGDTAMYLCATSREGTAPYEQYFGPGTRLTVT.

This clonotype has more than one count but fewer than ten. The rearrangement links TRBV27 to TRBJ2-7; 7 bases map to TRBD1. This CDR3 comprises 14 residues. Trimming at V came to 5 bases and at J to 0 bases, leaving 4 bases not matched to a gene. Germline V gene data show CDR1 as MNHEY and CDR2 as SMNVEV (reference sequence). CDR3 protein: CASSKGTASYEQYF. DNA of the CDR3: TGTGCCAGCAGTAAAGGGACAGCCTCCTACGAGCAGTACTTC.

This clonotype was counted only a few times. A much larger clonotype is one base distant, so this may be a read error. This chain connects TRBV7-9 to TRBJ2-1; the D gene is possibly TRBD2 (5 bases). The CDR3 totals 10 residues. Germline V gene data show CDR1 as SEHNR and CDR2 as FQNEAQ (reference sequence). V lost 8 bases and J 9 bases, leaving 8 bases between the germline ends. This chain's CDR3 is CASGRGEQFF. The CDR3 nucleotides are TGTGCCAGCGGCCGGGGTGAGCAGTTCTTC.

This clonotype was found many times. The rearrangement joins TRBV7-9 to TRBJ2-2; D possibly corresponds to TRBD2 (5 bases). Per germline, CDR1 SEHNR and CDR2 FQNEAQ (reference sequence). CDR3 length: 17 amino acids. The V and J ends lost 2 bases and 4 bases respectively, with 17 bases between them. The CDR3, as DNA: TGTGCCAGCAGCTTAAGCGGACTGGGGAAGGGCACCGGGGAGCTGTTTTTT. Translation gives CASSLSGLGKGTGELFF. The whole variable domain, filled in from reference TRBV7-9 and TRBJ2-2, reads DTGVSQNPRHKITKRGQNVTFRCDPISEHNRLYWYRQTLGQGPEFLTYFQNEAQLEKSRLLSDRFSAERPKGSFSTLEIQRTEQGDSAMYLCASSLSGLGKGTGELFFGEGSRLTVL.

This clonotype turned up a few times. This chain joins TRBV7-8 and TRBJ2-7, with TRBD1 matching over 7 bases. Germline V gives CDR1 SGHVS, CDR2 FQNEAQ. The ends lost 1 base at V and 0 bases at J; junction bases unmatched: 6. The CDR3 length is 16 residues. CDR3 coding DNA: TGTGCCAGCAGCTTAGGCCGGGACAGAAGCTCCTACGAGCAGTACTTC. Amino acid sequence: CASSLGRDRSSYEQYF.

This clonotype has just a few counts. The rearrangement uses TRBV4-1 and TRBJ2-7; maybe TRBD2 (6 bases). This CDR3 region has 14 residues. Trimming took off 3 bases at V and 1 base at J, with 10 bases between the two ends. Germline-derived CDR1 and CDR2 are MGHRA and YSYEKL. This chain's CDR3 is CASSHIGGSYEQYF. In nucleotides, the CDR3 is TGCGCCAGCAGCCACATCGGGGGTTCCTACGAGCAGTACTTC.

V and J are TRBV25-1 and TRBJ1-1; possibly TRBD1 for D (6 bases). Germline V gene sequence: CDR1 MGHDK, CDR2 SYGVNS. V shed 7 bases and J shed 5 bases, with 20 bases lying between them. CDR3 size: 15 residues. Written as DNA, the CDR3 is TGTGCCAGCAAAGGGGCAGGGGAGAGGGGAACTGAAGCTTTCTTT. Its translation: CASKGAGERGTEAFF.

The chain employs TRBV14 and TRBJ1-1, with D possibly being TRBD1 (6 bases). Germline V CDR1 and CDR2: SGHDN, FVKESK. The CDR3 contains 15 residues. The V end lost 2 bases, the J end lost 3 bases, and 13 bases lay between the germline ends. This chain's CDR3 is CASSQSGARDTEAFF. The DNA of the CDR3 is TGTGCCAGCAGCCAATCAGGGGCCCGAGACACTGAAGCTTTCTTT.

In its sample, this clonotype was seen a few times. The chain carries TRBV27 and TRBJ1-1; no reliable D call. CDR1 and CDR2 (germline): MNHEY, SMNVEV (reference sequence). The CDR3 sequence is 13 residues long. Trimming removed 3 bases at V and 6 bases at J, with 11 bases between. The CDR3 nucleotides are TGTGCCAGCAGTTTCGGCCTGGTTGCTGAAGCTTTCTTT. It specifies CASSFGLVAEAFF.

This clonotype was counted at least ten times. The junction differs from germline at one of its ends, possibly a read error. V and J are TRBV12-3 or TRBV12-4 and TRBJ2-4; 9 bases are shared with TRBD2. This CDR3 has 16 residues. The CDR3 region has the DNA TGTGCCAGTGGGCTAGCGGGGAGTAGAGCCCAAAACATTCAGTACTTC. Its protein product is CASGLAGSRAQNIQYF.

The CDR3 sequence: CASSVMAGGPQETQYF. CDR3 sequence (DNA): TGTGCCAGCAGCGTAATGGCGGGGGGGCCCCAAGAGACCCAGTACTTC. This chain links TRBV9 with TRBJ2-5; TRBD2 matches at 9 bases. After removal of 1 base from V and 1 base from J, the junction contained 5 bases not matched to a gene. The germline V gene has CDR1 SGDLS and CDR2 YYNGEE. This CDR3 has 16 residues.

There are a few counts of this clonotype. The chain is built from TRBV28 and TRBJ2-5; D unresolved. Trimming removed 7 bases at V and 5 bases at J, with 17 bases between. Germline-derived CDR1 and CDR2 are MDHEN and SYDVKM. There are 14 residues in the CDR3. The CDR3 loop is CASNPVPGWETQYF. CDR3 coding DNA: TGTGCCAGCAACCCCGTCCCGGGTTGGGAGACCCAGTACTTC.

Many counts were recorded for this clonotype. The gene calls are TRBV5-5 and TRBJ1-5; TRBD1 matches at 8 bases. V gave up 2 bases and J gave up 2 bases; unmatched junction bases: 6. The germline V gene encodes CDR1 SGHKS and CDR2 YYEKEE (reference sequence). This CDR3 spans 16 amino acids. The CDR3 sequence is CASSFFATGGNQPQHF. CDR3 bases: TGTGCCAGCAGCTTTTTCGCGACAGGGGGCAATCAGCCCCAGCATTTT.